This T cell receptor (beta chain) was identified in a study of T cell responses to AZD1222 COVID-19 vaccine. Data came from immunoSEQ multiplex PCR; TCRdb stores just in-frame clones and leaves some out. The sample yields 150,000 to 200,000 clones, about 86% seen once. Germline V gene sequence: CDR1 SGHRS, CDR2 YFSETQ. CDR3 length: 13 amino acids. The J segment lost 8 bases and the V segment lost 1 base, leaving 4 bases of the junction unmatched. This clone was seen only once. This TCR was sampled from an adult who received the AZD1222 COVID-19 vaccine. The chain links TRBV5-1 to TRBJ2-5; TRBD2 aligns across 8 bases. The sequenced sample was peripheral blood, obtained 28 days after the second AZD1222 dose. The CDR3 here is CASSLPGGETQYF. CDR3 sequence (DNA): TGCGCCAGCAGCTTGCCCGGGGGGGAAACCCAGTACTTC.